A single sample gave rise to the 7 T cell receptor beta chains below, sequenced in a study of long-term antiretroviral therapy in people with HIV. At survey level, the immunoSEQ assay was run in its v3.0 version. The assay was immunoSEQ multiplex PCR, and TCRdb's table has in-frame clones only and misses some. The table shows 30,000 to 40,000 clones, with over 60% occurring only once. The sequences come from unsorted PBMCs, collected 2 years after starting antiretroviral therapy. The receptors were sampled from a woman between 45 and 60 years old with HIV.

The chain carries TRBV5-4 and TRBJ2-2; D gene unclear. The CDR3 is made up of 13 amino acids. The germline CDR1 and CDR2 sequences are SGHNT and YYREEE (reference sequence). V lost 0 bases, J lost 4 bases, and 4 bases lay in between. In DNA form, the CDR3 reads TGTGCCAGCAGCTTGGAGATCACCGGGGAGCTGTTTTTT. It is translated as CASSLEITGELFF.

The CDR3 sequence is CASGDAPEMSTNEKLFF. The CDR3 nucleotides are TGTGCTAGTGGTGACGCCCCGGAAATGAGTACTAATGAAAAACTGTTTTTT. This sequence joins TRBV12-5 and TRBJ1-4, with D unresolved. The CDR3 is made up of 17 amino acids. CDR1 LGHNT and CDR2 FRNRAP come from the germline V gene. Trimming pared 5 bases from V and 2 bases from J, leaving 18 bases between.

The rearrangement links TRBV6-1 to TRBJ2-3; D is perhaps TRBD1 (6 bases). The V end was cut by 8 bases, the J end by 0 bases, with 15 bases between. This CDR3 is 15 amino acids long. Germline CDR1 and CDR2: MNHNS and SASEGT. The CDR3 DNA is TGTGCCAGCCCCACGGACAGTCTGAGCACAGATACGCAGTATTTT. This encodes CASPTDSLSTDTQYF.

The chain has TRBV5-1 and TRBJ2-5; D gene unclear. There are 13 residues in the CDR3. Trimming shortened V by 1 base and J by 3 bases, and 7 bases separated the two germline ends. Germline CDR1 SGHRS, CDR2 YFSETQ. CDR3 amino acids: CASSLWSEETQYF. The CDR3, as DNA: TGCGCCAGCAGCTTGTGGAGTGAAGAGACCCAGTACTTC.

The CDR3 nucleotides are TGTGCCAGCAGTTACTCGATTTCGGCGGGGGAGCAGTTCTTC. It specifies CASSYSISAGEQFF. V is TRBV6-6 and J is TRBJ2-1; a possible D gene is TRBD2 (6 bases). V was clipped by 0 bases and J by 10 bases, with 13 bases between them. Germline-derived CDR1 and CDR2 are MNHNY and SVGAGI (reference sequence). The CDR3 spans 14 residues.

The chain joins TRBV5-1 to TRBJ1-5, with D uncertain. V lost 0 bases and J 6 bases, leaving 13 bases between the germline ends. The germline V gene has CDR1 SGHRS and CDR2 YFSETQ. The CDR3 spans 15 residues. The CDR3 spells CASSLGTLAGQPQHF. CDR3 DNA sequence: TGCGCCAGCAGCTTGGGGACCCTGGCAGGTCAGCCCCAGCATTTT. Variable domain in full (rest from reference TRBV5-1 and TRBJ1-5): KAGVTQTPRYLIKTRGQQVTLSCSPISGHRSVSWYQQTPGQGLQFLFEYFSETQRNKGNFPGRFSGRQFSNSRSEMNVSTLELGDSALYLCASSLGTLAGQPQHFGDGTRLSIL.

The chain carries TRBV4-1 and TRBJ2-5; 9 bases align to TRBD2. The CDR3 is made up of 17 amino acids. The germline V gene encodes CDR1 MGHRA and CDR2 YSYEKL. With V trimmed by 2 bases and J by 2 bases, 9 bases remained unmatched. The CDR3 region is CASSQIGRGGLQETQYF. Written as DNA, the CDR3 is TGCGCCAGCAGCCAAATCGGGCGGGGGGGCCTTCAAGAGACCCAGTACTTC.